The 20 T cell receptor beta chains below all came from one sample that was sequenced in a study of shared clonotypes between healthy human individuals. Clones were sequenced by immunoSEQ multiplex PCR, and TCRdb holds only the in-frame ones, with some missing. The profile shows approximately 2.3 million clones, approximately 93% of them singletons. Material: naive CD4+ T cells from PBMCs. Sample subset: CD45RA+ positively selected. Receptors originate from a man younger than 35 in good health. Some clones in this sample may be carry-over from other donors' samples.

The chain has TRBV4-2 and TRBJ2-3; D is unclear. Trimming pared 2 bases from V and 0 bases from J, leaving 12 bases between. CDR3 size: 16 residues. Germline-derived CDR1 and CDR2 are LGHNA and YNFKEQ. The CDR3 DNA follows: TGTGCCAGCAGCCAACCGCTGTTGGCTAGCACAGATACGCAGTATTTT. It yields the protein CASSQPLLASTDTQYF.

The gene calls are TRBV5-8 and TRBJ1-1; TRBD1 matches 7 bases. This CDR3 is built from 15 residues. Trimming at V came to 3 bases and at J to 6 bases, leaving 11 bases not matched to a gene. The germline gives CDR1 SGHTS, CDR2 YDEGEE. The CDR3 sequence: CASSSLQGTTSEAFF. In DNA form, the CDR3 reads TGTGCCAGCAGCTCTTTACAGGGGACAACATCTGAAGCTTTCTTT. Together with reference TRBV5-8 and TRBJ1-1, the CDR3 gives the full variable domain: EAGVTQSPTHLIKTRGQQATLRCSPISGHTSVYWYQQALGLGLQFLLWYDEGEERNRGNFPPRFSGRQFPNYSSELNVNALELEDSALYLCASSSLQGTTSEAFFGQGTRLTVV.

The rearrangement uses TRBV5-1 and TRBJ2-1; tentatively, D is TRBD1 (6 bases). The CDR3 has 15 amino acids. Between the trimmed V and J ends, which lost 2 bases and 4 bases, there was a span of 13 bases. Looked up from germline, CDR1 is SGHRS and CDR2 is YFSETQ. The DNA for the CDR3 is TGCGCCAGCAGCTTCCGCAGGGGCACGTACAATGAGCAGTTCTTC. It specifies CASSFRRGTYNEQFF.

The chain has TRBV27 and TRBJ1-2, with D maybe TRBD1 (6 bases). The germline gives CDR1 MNHEY, CDR2 SMNVEV (reference sequence). Trimming stripped 5 bases from V and 2 bases from J, with 15 bases between. The CDR3 is 15 amino acids. CDR3 coding DNA: TGTGCCAGCAGTCTTGGGGGGGCAGGGAACTATGGCTACACCTTC. This translates into CASSLGGAGNYGYTF.

The genes are TRBV10-3 and TRBJ1-3; possible D gene TRBD1, 5 bases. Germline CDR1 ENHRY, CDR2 SYGVKD. V was shortened by 0 bases and J by 9 bases, with 9 bases between the two germline ends. This CDR3 comprises 13 residues. For the CDR3, the DNA is TGTGCCATCAGTGAGTCCAGGGTGAGCACCATATATTTT. Protein product: CAISESRVSTIYF.

The CDR3 DNA follows: TGTGCCAGCAGCTTGGATAGGGCTGGAGCCGGGGAGCTGTTTTTT. Translation: CASSLDRAGAGELFF. The rearrangement uses TRBV5-4 and TRBJ2-2, with D hard to call. CDR1 and CDR2 from the germline V gene are SGHNT and YYREEE (reference sequence). This CDR3 has 15 amino acids. The V gene lost 0 bases and the J gene lost 6 bases, with 12 bases spanning the gap.

This chain links TRBV11-2 with TRBJ1-3, with 7 nucleotides matching TRBD1. V trimming: 3 bases; J trimming: 0 bases; junction bases outside the gene matches: 8. In germline, CDR1 is SGHAT, CDR2 FQNNGV. CDR3 size: 17 residues. CDR3 bases: TGTGCCAGCAGCTTGATGGGACAGCCGGACTCTGGAAACACCATATATTTT. Protein product: CASSLMGQPDSGNTIYF.

This chain joins TRBV6-5 and TRBJ2-7, with a tentative D call TRBD2 (6 bases). Germline V gives CDR1 MNHEY, CDR2 SVGAGI. The CDR3 sequence is 14 residues long. Between the trimmed V and J ends, which lost 6 bases and 2 bases, there was a span of 14 bases. This CDR3 reads CASRSRTGAYEQYF. The DNA for the CDR3 is TGTGCCAGCAGGTCAAGGACGGGGGCCTACGAGCAGTACTTC.

This clone was seen only a few times. Additional DNA sequences in this sample encode the identical CDR3. The V gene is TRBV7-9, the J gene TRBJ1-1; weak D call: TRBD1 (6 bases). The CDR3 consists of 14 residues. CDR1 is SEHNR, CDR2 FQNEAQ, per germline (reference sequence). V shed 5 bases and J shed 1 base, with 11 bases lying between them. CDR3 in amino acids: CASSPLQGNTEAFF. Written as DNA, the CDR3 is TGTGCCAGCAGCCCTCTACAGGGGAACACTGAAGCTTTCTTT.

J is TRBJ2-5 and V is TRBV2; 8 nucleotides align to TRBD1. The CDR3 runs to 13 residues. Germline CDR1 and CDR2: SNHLY and FYNNEI. Trimming removed 8 bases from V and 4 bases from J; junction bases left unmatched: 6. The CDR3 spells CASLAGGGETQYF. CDR3 nucleotide sequence: TGTGCCAGCCTGGCAGGGGGCGGAGAGACCCAGTACTTC. The complete variable domain, with remaining parts taken from reference TRBV2 and TRBJ2-5, reads EPEVTQTPSHQVTQMGQEVILRCVPISNHLYFYWYRQILGQKVEFLVSFYNNEISEKSEIFDDQFSVERPDGSNFTLKIRSTKLEDSAMYFCASLAGGGETQYFGPGTRLLVL.

The CDR3 here is CASSRGDGNQPQHF. The CDR3 DNA sequence: TGTGCCAGCTCAAGGGGAGATGGCAATCAGCCCCAGCATTTT. V and J are TRBV18 and TRBJ1-5, with D maybe TRBD1 (5 bases). The CDR3 has 14 residues. V dropped 5 bases and J dropped 2 bases, with 10 bases sitting between them. Germline CDR1 KGHSH, CDR2 LQKENI.

With regard to this clone: The same CDR3 is also encoded by other DNA sequences in this sample. The chain carries TRBV18 and TRBJ2-2; no definite D call. CDR1 and CDR2 from the germline V gene are KGHSH and LQKENI. V was cut by 3 bases and J by 2 bases, with 4 bases left in between. The CDR3 loop spans 13 amino acids. The CDR3 DNA reads as TGTGCCAGCTCACCCCTCAACACCGGGGAGCTGTTTTTT. Amino acids: CASSPLNTGELFF.

This clone was observed a few times. V is TRBV7-2 and J is TRBJ1-3; TRBD1 is a possible D gene (5 bases). The V gene lost 0 bases and the J gene lost 0 bases, with 12 bases spanning the gap. CDR3 size: 17 residues. Per germline, CDR1 SGHTA and CDR2 FQGNSA. The DNA of the CDR3 is TGTGCCAGCAGCTTAGCGATCGGGGCCGCCTCTGGAAACACCATATATTTT. This codes for CASSLAIGAASGNTIYF.

Regarding this clone: Other nucleotide sequences in the sample specify the same CDR3. J is TRBJ2-2 and V is TRBV18; D is uncertain. This CDR3 contains 13 residues. Trimming removed 3 bases at V and 0 bases at J, with 2 bases between. The V gene's germline CDR1 is KGHSH and CDR2 LQKENI. This CDR3 is CASSPANTGELFF. The DNA for the CDR3 is TGTGCCAGCTCACCCGCGAACACCGGGGAGCTGTTTTTT.

Here the CDR3 reads CASSQELATYEQYF. CDR3 nucleotide sequence: TGTGCCAGCAGCCAAGAGCTAGCTACGTACGAGCAGTACTTC. The chain has TRBV4-2 and TRBJ2-7; a possible D gene is TRBD2 (5 bases). This CDR3 is 14 amino acids long. CDR1 is LGHNA, CDR2 YNFKEQ, per germline. The ends were cut back, 0 bases at V and 4 bases at J, with 10 bases in the middle.

The J gene is TRBJ1-1, the V gene TRBV21-1. TRBV21-1 is a pseudogene locus. The CDR3 sequence is 15 residues long. In DNA form, the CDR3 reads TGTGCCAGCGGAACGGGACGGGAGGGAAACACTGAAGCTTTCTTT. It yields the protein CASGTGREGNTEAFF.

The genes are TRBV9 and TRBJ2-7; D uncertain. V shed 4 bases and J shed 6 bases, with 20 bases lying between them. The CDR3 covers 15 residues. Germline lookup yields CDR1 SGDLS and CDR2 YYNGEE. CDR3 nucleotide sequence: TGTGCCAGCAGCCCGAGACTGGCACAAGTTCCCGAGCAGTACTTC. It specifies CASSPRLAQVPEQYF.

A note on this clone: Other DNA sequences from this sample encode an identical CDR3 as well. The chain joins TRBV18 to TRBJ2-7; D gene uncertain. Trimming took 6 bases from V and 2 from J, leaving 11 bases between them. The germline CDR1 and CDR2 sequences are KGHSH and LQKENI. There are 13 residues in the CDR3. The CDR3 bases are TGTGCCAGCTCCCCCCCCGCGGCCTACGAGCAGTACTTC. It is translated as CASSPPAAYEQYF.

The V and J genes are TRBV29-1 and TRBJ1-1, with 7 bases aligning to TRBD1. The CDR3 sequence is 12 residues long. V trimming: 4 bases; J trimming: 5 bases; junction bases outside the gene matches: 4. CDR1 is SQVTM and CDR2 is ANQGSEA in the germline V gene. The CDR3 sequence: CSVVDRVTEAFF. In DNA, the CDR3 is TGCAGCGTTGTCGACAGGGTAACTGAAGCTTTCTTT.

The chain combines TRBV5-6 with TRBJ2-5; D uncertain. Germline assignment: CDR1 SGHDT and CDR2 YYEEEE. This CDR3 region has 16 residues. Deletions cut 0 bases from V and 2 bases from J, with 14 bases between. The chain's CDR3 is CASSLGFRINQETQYF. CDR3 DNA sequence: TGTGCCAGCAGCTTGGGATTCCGCATAAATCAAGAGACCCAGTACTTC.